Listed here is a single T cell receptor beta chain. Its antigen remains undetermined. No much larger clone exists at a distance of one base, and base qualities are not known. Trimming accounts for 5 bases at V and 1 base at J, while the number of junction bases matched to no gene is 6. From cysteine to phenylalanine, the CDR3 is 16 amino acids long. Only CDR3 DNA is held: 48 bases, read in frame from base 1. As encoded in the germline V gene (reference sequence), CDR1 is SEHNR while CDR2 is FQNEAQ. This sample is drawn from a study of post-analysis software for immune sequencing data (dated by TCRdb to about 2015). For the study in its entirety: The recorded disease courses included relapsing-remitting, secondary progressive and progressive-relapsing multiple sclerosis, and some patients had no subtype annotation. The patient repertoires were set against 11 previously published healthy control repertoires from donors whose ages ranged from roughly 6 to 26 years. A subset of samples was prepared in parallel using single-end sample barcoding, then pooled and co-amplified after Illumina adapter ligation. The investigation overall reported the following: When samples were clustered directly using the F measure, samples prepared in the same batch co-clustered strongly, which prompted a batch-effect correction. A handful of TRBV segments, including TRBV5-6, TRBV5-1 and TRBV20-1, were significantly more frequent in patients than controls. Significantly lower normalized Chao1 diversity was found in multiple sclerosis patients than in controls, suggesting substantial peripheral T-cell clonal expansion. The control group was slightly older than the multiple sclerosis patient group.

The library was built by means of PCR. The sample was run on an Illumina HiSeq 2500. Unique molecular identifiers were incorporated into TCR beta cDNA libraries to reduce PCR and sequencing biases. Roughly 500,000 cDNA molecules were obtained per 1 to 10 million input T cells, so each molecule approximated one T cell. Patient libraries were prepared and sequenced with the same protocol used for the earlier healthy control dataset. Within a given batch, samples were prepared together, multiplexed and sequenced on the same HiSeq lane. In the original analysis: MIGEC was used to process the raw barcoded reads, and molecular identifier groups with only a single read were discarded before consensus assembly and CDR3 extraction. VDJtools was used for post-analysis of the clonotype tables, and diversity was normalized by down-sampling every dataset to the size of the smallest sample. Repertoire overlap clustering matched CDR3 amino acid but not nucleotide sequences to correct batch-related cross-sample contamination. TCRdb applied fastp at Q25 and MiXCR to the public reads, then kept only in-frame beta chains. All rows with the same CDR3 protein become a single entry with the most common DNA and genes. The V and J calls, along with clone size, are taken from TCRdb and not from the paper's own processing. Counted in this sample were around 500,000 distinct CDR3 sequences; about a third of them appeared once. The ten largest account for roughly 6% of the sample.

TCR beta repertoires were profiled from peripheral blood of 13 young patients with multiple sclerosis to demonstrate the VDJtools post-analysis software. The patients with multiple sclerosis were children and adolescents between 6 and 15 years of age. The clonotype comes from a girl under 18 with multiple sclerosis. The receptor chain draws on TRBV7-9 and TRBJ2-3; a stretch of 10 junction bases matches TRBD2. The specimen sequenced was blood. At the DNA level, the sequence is TGTGCCAGCAGCATTAGCGGGGGGAAACGCACAGATACGCAGTATTTT. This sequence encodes CASSISGGKRTDTQYF. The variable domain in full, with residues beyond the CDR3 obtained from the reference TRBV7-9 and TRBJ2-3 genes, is DTGVSQNPRHKITKRGQNVTFRCDPISEHNRLYWYRQTLGQGPEFLTYFQNEAQLEKSRLLSDRFSAERPKGSFSTLEIQRTEQGDSAMYLCASSISGGKRTDTQYFGPGTRLTVL.